The 13 T cell receptor beta chains presented below share a single source sample, sequenced in a study of T cell responses to AZD1222 COVID-19 vaccine. Generated by immunoSEQ multiplex PCR, the TCRdb table keeps only in-frame clones and is missing some. The sample has about 110,000 clones, about 95% seen once. The input for sequencing was peripheral blood, taken 28 days after the second AZD1222 dose. The receptors were gathered from an adult who received the AZD1222 COVID-19 vaccine.

The chain couples TRBV7-9 to TRBJ1-4; D ambiguous. Germline-derived CDR1 and CDR2 are SEHNR and FQNEAQ (reference sequence). This CDR3 contains 15 residues. V gave up 1 base and J gave up 0 bases, with 6 bases separating them. The CDR3 DNA reads as TGTGCCAGCAGCTTAGTTTCAGCAACTAATGAAAAACTGTTTTTT. Translating gives CASSLVSATNEKLFF.

The gene calls are TRBV12-5 and TRBJ1-2, with 9 bases aligning to TRBD1. V shed 0 bases, J shed 6 bases, and the junction held 5 bases outside the gene matches. CDR3 length: 15 residues. Germline V gene sequence: CDR1 LGHNT, CDR2 FRNRAP. The CDR3 DNA reads TGTGCTAGTGGTTTGGTAGGGGGACAGGGTGATGGCTACACCTTC. This sequence encodes CASGLVGGQGDGYTF.

This clone was seen just once. J is TRBJ1-5 and V is TRBV10-3; D uncertain. Germline V gives CDR1 ENHRY, CDR2 SYGVKD. The CDR3 has 14 amino acids. Between the trimmed V and J ends, which lost 3 bases and 4 bases, there was a span of 10 bases. CDR3 nucleotides: TGTGCCATCAGTGATTCGACCTCAAATCAGCCCCAGCATTTT. Translation gives CAISDSTSNQPQHF.

The chain is built from TRBV19 and TRBJ1-1, with D tentatively TRBD1 (6 bases). Trimming removed 3 bases at V and 4 bases at J, with 12 bases between. The CDR3 extends over 14 amino acids. CDR1 LNHDA and CDR2 SQIVND come from the germline V gene (reference sequence). The CDR3 bases are TGTGCCAGTAGTATCACCGGAGGGGGCACTGAAGCTTTCTTT. This codes for CASSITGGGTEAFF. Full variable domain (missing parts from reference TRBV19 and TRBJ1-1): DGGITQSPKYLFRKEGQNVTLSCEQNLNHDAMYWYRQDPGQGLRLIYYSQIVNDFQKGDIAEGYSVSREKKESFPLTVTSAQKNPTAFYLCASSITGGGTEAFFGQGTRLTVV.

The chain combines TRBV5-1 with TRBJ1-6; the D gene is possibly TRBD1 (6 bases). Germline V gene lookup returns CDR1 SGHRS and CDR2 YFSETQ. V was pared by 1 base and J by 6 bases, with 14 bases between. There are 16 residues in the CDR3. CDR3 bases: TGCGCCAGCAGCTTGCAGGGGACTAGCCTTAATTCACCCCTCCACTTT. Its translation: CASSLQGTSLNSPLHF. The full variable domain, completed using reference TRBV5-1 and TRBJ1-6, is KAGVTQTPRYLIKTRGQQVTLSCSPISGHRSVSWYQQTPGQGLQFLFEYFSETQRNKGNFPGRFSGRQFSNSRSEMNVSTLELGDSALYLCASSLQGTSLNSPLHFGNGTRLTVT.

J is TRBJ1-4 and V is TRBV3-1 (or the pseudogene TRBV3-2); possible D gene TRBD1, 6 bases. The V gene lost 4 bases and the J gene lost 3 bases, with 9 bases spanning the gap. CDR1 and CDR2 (germline): LGHDT, YNNKEL (reference sequence). This CDR3 has 14 residues. The CDR3 reads CASSRQVSNEKLFF. As DNA, the CDR3 is TGTGCCAGCAGCCGACAGGTTTCTAATGAAAAACTGTTTTTT.

The DNA of the CDR3 is TGCAGCGTTGAGCTACTAGGGGTCTACGAGCAGTACTTC. Its translation: CSVELLGVYEQYF. The genes are TRBV29-1 and TRBJ2-7, with D perhaps matching TRBD1 or TRBD2 (5 bases each). CDR1 and CDR2 (germline): SQVTM, ANQGSEA. The CDR3 consists of 13 residues. The V gene lost 3 bases and the J gene lost 3 bases, with 12 bases spanning the gap.

This sequence joins TRBV7-6 and TRBJ2-3; 9 nucleotides line up with TRBD1. Germline V gene lookup returns CDR1 SGHVS and CDR2 FNYEAQ. The J segment lost 5 bases and the V segment lost 5 bases, leaving 11 bases of the junction unmatched. The CDR3 consists of 16 residues. CDR3 nucleotides: TGTGCCAGCAGCATTACAGGGGGCGCACGTCAAGATACGCAGTATTTT. It codes for CASSITGGARQDTQYF.

This chain joins TRBV7-6 and TRBJ1-1; D is ambiguous. This CDR3 contains 15 residues. V gave up 0 bases and J gave up 6 bases, with 14 bases separating them. CDR1 and CDR2 (germline): SGHVS, FNYEAQ. The chain's CDR3 is CASSLAWGGRAEAFF. In DNA form, the CDR3 reads TGTGCCAGCAGCTTAGCTTGGGGAGGGAGGGCTGAAGCTTTCTTT.

This rearrangement joins TRBV3-1 (or the pseudogene TRBV3-2) to TRBJ2-2; no reliable D call. This CDR3 is 15 amino acids long. Trimming took 6 bases from V and 1 from J, leaving 12 bases between them. Germline-derived CDR1 and CDR2 are LGHDT and YNNKEL (reference sequence). CDR3 residues: CASRGPMGNTGELFF. CDR3 sequence (DNA): TGTGCCAGCAGGGGCCCGATGGGGAACACCGGGGAGCTGTTTTTT.

The chain combines TRBV7-9 with TRBJ1-1; 7 bases are a match to TRBD1. The length of the CDR3 is 15 residues. CDR1 and CDR2 (germline): SEHNR, FQNEAQ (reference sequence). J gave up 1 base and V 5 bases, and 7 bases lay outside the gene matches. This CDR3 is CASSRSRQGNTEAFF. CDR3 bases: TGTGCCAGCAGCCGATCCCGACAGGGGAACACTGAAGCTTTCTTT.

This chain uses TRBV18 with TRBJ1-1; D unclear. The CDR3 is made up of 17 amino acids. Germline values: CDR1 KGHSH, CDR2 LQKENI. V was cut by 0 bases and J by 0 bases, with 14 bases left in between. In nucleotides, the CDR3 is TGTGCCAGCTCACCACCTACGGCAGATACCATGAACACTGAAGCTTTCTTT. Encoded protein: CASSPPTADTMNTEAFF.

This clone showed up just once. This chain connects TRBV3-1 (or the pseudogene TRBV3-2) to TRBJ2-1, with no clear D. Germline V CDR1 and CDR2: LGHDT, YNNKEL (reference sequence). This CDR3 is 15 amino acids long. V was cut by 4 bases and J by 6 bases, with 16 bases left in between. CDR3 sequence (DNA): TGTGCCAGCAGCCCCGCGCATACAAGTGGCAATGAGCAGTTCTTC. It specifies CASSPAHTSGNEQFF.